This T cell receptor (beta chain) was sequenced in a study of tumor-infiltrating lymphocytes in oesophageal squamous cell carcinoma. This clonotype is labeled medium-sized. The CDR3 has 15 amino acids. V was trimmed by 2 bases and J by 2 bases, leaving 11 bases between them. CDR1 and CDR2 (germline): SGHVS, FNYEAQ. TCRdb ran MiXCR on the PCR reads and lists one entry per CDR3 protein. In the table there are 20,000 or so distinct CDR3 sequences, 40% to 50% of which are singletons. The specimen sequenced was esophageal tumor tissue. The clonotype originates from a male donor with esophageal squamous cell carcinoma. V and J are TRBV7-6 and TRBJ2-3; D is unclear. The CDR3 spells CASSLMGTPTDTQYF. The CDR3 DNA reads TGTGCCAGCAGCTTAATGGGCACCCCCACAGATACGCAGTATTTT.